These T cell receptor beta chains were read from a single sample in a study of T cell responses to AZD1222 COVID-19 vaccine. Sequencing used immunoSEQ multiplex PCR; TCRdb keeps in-frame clones, though not all of them. The repertoire holds roughly 81,000 clones, with approximately 86% as singletons. The sample consisted of peripheral blood, taken on day 0 of AZD1222 vaccination. The source is an adult in good health. CDR3s include the opening cysteine and the closing phenylalanine or tryptophan. Fields, in order: clone size, D gene, J gene, V gene, CDR3 DNA, CDR3 protein. A D gene is named only where the DNA matches it firmly. Size is omitted from some rows. Given values are once, few, many or a class for expanded clones.

>.|TRBD2|TRBJ2-7|TRBV9
TGTGCCAGCAGCGTAAGGAGCGGGGGCTACGAGCAGTACTTC
CASSVRSGGYEQYF
>few|TRBD1|TRBJ1-2|TRBV27
TGTGCCAGCCGAAGGGACAGGTTCGGTGGCTACACCTTC
CASRRDRFGGYTF
>.|TRBD2|TRBJ2-1|TRBV27
TGTGCCAGCAGTTTGGGGCTAGCGGGAGGATACAATGAGCAGTTCTTC
CASSLGLAGGYNEQFF
>.|.|TRBJ2-7|TRBV6-5
TGTGCCAGCAGTATGTTCCTAATAGGGCAGTACTTC
CASSMFLIGQYF
>.|.|TRBJ2-7|TRBV7-2
TGTGCCAGCAGCTTAGCGTCTTCTACGTCCTACGAGCAGTACTTC
CASSLASSTSYEQYF
>.|.|TRBJ1-2|TRBV14
TGTGCCAGCAGCCAAGCCCTGACAGACTATGGCTACACCTTC
CASSQALTDYGYTF
>.|.|TRBJ1-5|TRBV10-1
TGCGCCAGCAGTGAAGGGGTCCATCAGCCCCAGCATTTT
CASSEGVHQPQHF
>.|TRBD2|TRBJ2-3|TRBV11-3
TGTGCCAGCAGCAAAGGGACTAGCGGGCGCACAGATACGCAGTATTTT
CASSKGTSGRTDTQYF
>.|.|TRBJ1-2|TRBV27
TGTGCCAGCAGTTTATCGGGGCTATATGGCTACACCTTC
CASSLSGLYGYTF
>.|TRBD2|TRBJ2-7|TRBV5-1
TGCGCCAGCAGCTTGGCCCTAGCGGGAGATAGAGAGCAGTACTTC
CASSLALAGDREQYF
>once|.|TRBJ2-7|TRBV10-3
TGTGCCATCAGTGGAGTAGCAGGGTCCTCTTCGCTGGACGAGCAGTACTTC
CAISGVAGSSSLDEQYF
>.|.|TRBJ1-1|TRBV18
TGTGCCAGCTCACCACCGGCAGGACGATCTGAAGCTTTCTTT
CASSPPAGRSEAFF
>once|TRBD1|TRBJ2-1|TRBV10-3
TGTGCCATCAGTGGAACCGGGACAGGGGACAATGAGCAGTTCTTC
CAISGTGTGDNEQFF
>.|TRBD2|TRBJ2-5|TRBV6-1
TGTGCCAGCAGTGAACTAGCGGGAGGGGAGGAGACCCAGTACTTC
CASSELAGGEETQYF